This T cell receptor (beta chain) was found in a study of shared clonotypes between healthy human individuals (dated by TCRdb to about 2020). Study-level background: The cohort comprised two women and three men aged 18 to 49 years. Per donor, three plates each were used for CD4 naive and CD4 memory, two for CD8 naive, and one for CD8 memory. Blood TCR repertoires of five healthy adults were deeply sequenced to estimate repertoire size and the extent of clonotype sharing between individuals. To increase sequencing depth and limit assay-specific biases, TCR repertoire library preparation and sequencing were carried out by different laboratories using diverse techniques. Each donor's leukapheresis produced roughly between about 0.85 and 10 billion PBMCs. Broad study findings and their caveats: Across a handful of donors, approximately 4.9% of naive CD4, 3% to 4% of naive CD8, under 2.5% of memory CD4, and approximately 0.4% of memory CD8 clonotypes were shared. Because the study included a small number of donors, the genetic and exposure-history diversity represented was limited. Naive subsets generally had larger estimated clonotype richness than memory subsets. Based on pairwise subsampling, the degree of clonotype sharing among donors was expected to be affected by sequencing depth. Incomplete sequencing was indicated by rarefaction of sorted-subset datasets, despite the large sequencing depth. Compared with non-shared clonotypes, clonotypes shared by all four sorted-subset donors had higher generation probabilities. Sampling was limited to blood, and TCR repertoires in tissue likely differ from TCR repertoires in blood.

TCR CDR3 regions were amplified from genomic DNA by multiplex PCR using the deep immunoSEQ assay. For each cell subset, the extracted genomic DNA was distributed evenly across all wells of several immunoSEQ 96-well plates, and each plate served as one replicate. For sorted subsets, approximately 200 ng of genomic DNA, equivalent to roughly 30,000 T cell genomes, went into each replicate PCR. The purified libraries were quantified using a Qubit 3.0 fluorometer, sized with a Bioanalyzer 2100, and then quantified again using the KAPA Library Quantification kit. Each immunoSEQ 96-well plate was sequenced on its own single-read 150-cycle Illumina NextSeq 550 flow cell. Per the original workflow: Because only junctional sequences without quality scores were contained in the immunoSEQ output, filtering matching that applied to full-length reads could not be performed. Sequences were annotated with PyIR, a Python wrapper for IgBLAST v1.9, and V/J genes and CDR3 were assigned using IMGT germline references. Reads were filtered out if the reads had weak V/J assignments (E-value above 1e-6), no CDR3, stop codons, out-of-frame junctions, or ambiguous translated residues. V3J clonotypes were defined as sequences sharing the same inferred V gene, J gene, and CDR3 amino acid sequence. Percentage overlap between repertoires was calculated by dividing the number of shared unique clonotypes by the size of the smaller repertoire. Richness of each repertoire was evaluated using RTK rarefaction, the Chao1 estimator, and Recon v2.1 estimates of unobserved clonotypes. Generation probabilities for all TCRbeta clonotypes obtained by the gDNA method from several donors were computed using OLGA. TCRdb's version of the immuneACCESS table is confined to in-frame rearrangements and falls short of the full clone set. An unresolved V gene accounts for under half of the shortfall where checked; the remainder is of unknown origin. The V and J calls and clone size were taken over from that table, and D and trimming were inferred from the DNA. The table for this sample lists roughly 200,000 clones; 65% to 70% of them were counted only once. The ten largest clones capture roughly 10% of the sample.

V and J lose 6 bases and 5 bases, and a span of 18 bases separates them. CDR1 and CDR2 are read off the germline V gene as SQVTM and ANQGSEA. From the cysteine up to the phenylalanine, the CDR3 has a length of 14 residues. The DNA shown is the 42-base CDR3, in frame from base 1. With respect to this clone: Its antigen is still unknown. Base qualities were left out, and no much larger clone turns up one base away.

Donors were healthy HIV-negative adults with no recently reported acute infections or vaccinations. Every donor was a Caucasian adult living in Nashville, Tennessee, USA. Magnetic negative selection was used to enrich CD4+ T cells, after which naive cells were positively selected on CD45RA and the negative fraction became the memory subset. Blood was obtained by leukapheresis, after which PBMCs were separated by Ficoll-Histopaque density gradient centrifugation and cryopreserved in liquid nitrogen vapor phase. Analytical flow cytometry was used to check the purity and quantity of each magnetically sorted T cell population. Genomic DNA was isolated from each sorted fraction and quantified by UV absorbance on a Nanodrop 2000c.

The specimen was memory CD4+ T cells sorted from blood. Interpreted using the paper, the cell subset or site label stands for: CD45RA-negative fraction. This clonotype originated in a man aged 25 to 45 in good health. In this chain, TRBV29-1 is recombined with TRBJ2-3; TRBD2 is a possible D gene, resting on 5 matching bases. The CDR3 protein sequence reads: CSVAASRSGDTQYF. The DNA sequence is TGCAGCGTAGCTGCTAGCCGGAGTGGAGATACGCAGTATTTT.